This T cell receptor (beta chain) appears in the sequencing data of a study of T cell responses to AZD1222 COVID-19 vaccine. Trimming stripped 1 base from V and 2 bases from J, with 8 bases between. This CDR3 is built from 14 residues. Germline-derived CDR1 and CDR2 are SGHVS and FQNEAQ. The table came from immunoSEQ multiplex PCR; TCRdb's copy has only in-frame clones and leaves some out. Of about 140,000 clones in the sample, 80% to 95% were seen once. This clone was recorded once. Sequences were derived from peripheral blood, sampled on day 0 of AZD1222 vaccination. The rearrangement uses TRBV7-8 and TRBJ1-2, with D possibly matching TRBD1 (6 bases). The sequence came from an adult in good health. The CDR3 nucleotides are TGTGCCAGCAGCTTAGACGACAGGAACTATGGCTACACCTTC. Its translation is CASSLDDRNYGYTF.